This paragraph reports one TCR beta chain. This specimen comes from a study of T-cell reconstitution after alpha-beta-depleted transplantation in children. This CDR3 region has 15 residues. Germline V CDR1 and CDR2: DFQATT, SNEGSKA (reference sequence). With 5 bases clipped from V and 0 bases from J, the junction kept 6 bases outside the gene matches. During its preparation, the TCRbeta library received unique molecular identifiers. TCRdb itself ran the PCR reads through MiXCR, one entry per CDR3 protein. The table shows about 610,000 distinct CDR3 sequences, with roughly 10% occurring only once. Sequencing used PBMCs from the stem cell graft donor, obtained from the stem cell graft. This receptor was identified in a human donor who donated a stem cell graft to a child with acute myeloid leukemia. The chain has TRBV20-1 and TRBJ2-2; the match to TRBD2 covers 7 bases. DNA of the CDR3: TGCAGTGCTGAGCTAGCGGTTACGAACACCGGGGAGCTGTTTTTT. Translating it yields CSAELAVTNTGELFF.